This T cell receptor (beta chain) was sequenced for a study of blood T cell repertoires in COVID-19. Overall study context: Sources were T cells, B-cell-depleted T cells, or PBMCs; the material itself was cDNA or gDNA.

Profiled with immunoSEQ multiplex PCR; TCRdb holds only in-frame clones, not every one. The profile shows roughly 380,000 clones, approximately 91% of them singletons. This clone was counted a single time. The age range of participants was 18 to 89 years, with residence in under 30 US areas. Clinical history as reported by participants underpinned cohort assignment. The sequencing input was PBMCs or T cells enriched from blood (not recorded which). The source is a woman aged 25 to 39 who had been exposed to COVID-19.

The CDR3 protein is CASSEGGTGVYGYTF. As DNA, the CDR3 is TGTGCCAGCAGCGAAGGAGGAACAGGGGTCTATGGCTACACCTTC. This chain links TRBV9 with TRBJ1-2; 7 positions agree with TRBD1. Germline CDR1 is SGDLS and CDR2 is YYNGEE. V was pared by 3 bases and J by 4 bases, with 9 bases of the junction left unmatched. This CDR3 contains 15 residues.